These 26 T cell receptor beta chains were all obtained from the same sample, sequenced in a study of Siglec-9 on CD8 T cells in melanoma. Measured with immunoSEQ multiplex PCR; TCRdb has only the in-frame clones, and not every one. The top ten clones hold approximately 6.4% of a sample with 25,000 to 30,000 clones, 80% of them seen once. Sequencing was performed on Siglec-9- CD8+ T cells sorted from blood. These receptors came from a human donor in good health.

In this sample, this clone turned up a few times. This chain joins TRBV15 and TRBJ1-1, with 7 bases fitting TRBD1. The CDR3 covers 17 residues. V lost 6 bases and J lost 0; bases outside the gene matches: 13. Germline V lookup: CDR1 LNHNV, CDR2 YYDKDF (reference sequence). The CDR3 here is CATRGVRDSGMNTEAFF. CDR3 nucleotide sequence: TGTGCCACCAGGGGGGTTCGGGACAGTGGCATGAACACTGAAGCTTTCTTT.

This chain uses TRBV4-2 with TRBJ1-1, with D possibly matching TRBD1 (6 bases). V was shortened by 4 bases and J by 0 bases, with 12 bases between the two germline ends. This CDR3 region has 15 residues. Germline V CDR1 and CDR2: LGHNA, YNFKEQ. The CDR3 is CASSRPTGLNTEAFF. The CDR3 DNA sequence: TGTGCCAGCAGCCGCCCTACAGGGCTGAACACTGAAGCTTTCTTT.

This chain links TRBV7-9 with TRBJ2-7; tentative D call: TRBD2 (6 bases). V was cut by 5 bases and J by 4 bases, with 15 bases left in between. The CDR3 runs 14 residues. Germline V gene sequence: CDR1 SEHNR, CDR2 FQNEAQ (reference sequence). The chain's CDR3 is CASSPEGRVYEQYF. Written as DNA, the CDR3 is TGTGCCAGCAGCCCGGAGGGCAGGGTTTACGAGCAGTACTTC.

This chain links TRBV10-3 with TRBJ1-1; TRBD1 agrees at 9 bases. Trimming took 5 bases from V and 3 from J; bases not matched to a gene: 4. There are 14 residues in the CDR3. The germline CDR1 and CDR2 sequences are ENHRY and SYGVKD. The CDR3 sequence: CAISTGGADTEAFF. In nucleotides, the CDR3 is TGTGCCATCAGTACAGGGGGCGCGGACACTGAAGCTTTCTTT.

The chain combines TRBV7-9 with TRBJ2-7; no reliable D call. CDR3 length: 17 amino acids. V was trimmed by 1 base and J by 0 bases, leaving 16 bases between them. CDR1 is SEHNR and CDR2 is FQNEAQ in the germline V gene (reference sequence). The CDR3 loop is CASSLDRHPTSSYEQYV. The CDR3 DNA reads as TGTGCCAGCAGCTTAGATCGACACCCTACCTCCTCCTACGAGCAGTACGTC.

The rearrangement joins TRBV5-1 to TRBJ2-1; no clear D gene. Germline-derived CDR1 and CDR2 are SGHRS and YFSETQ. V was cut by 6 bases and J by 2 bases, with 12 bases left in between. The CDR3 is 14 residues long. The CDR3 spells CASTLPETYNEQFF. CDR3 sequence (DNA): TGCGCCAGCACCCTTCCGGAAACCTACAATGAGCAGTTCTTC.

The chain recombines TRBV19 with TRBJ2-5; 8 bases are shared with TRBD2. The CDR3 contains 14 residues. Germline values: CDR1 LNHDA, CDR2 SQIVND (reference sequence). Trimming at V came to 6 bases and at J to 2 bases, leaving 5 bases not matched to a gene. The CDR3 reads CASRLTSVQETQYF. CDR3 DNA: TGTGCCAGTAGGCTGACTAGCGTACAAGAGACCCAGTACTTC.

This sequence joins TRBV28 and TRBJ2-7; D is tentatively TRBD1 or TRBD2 (5 bases each). Germline V gives CDR1 MDHEN, CDR2 SYDVKM. V was clipped by 8 bases and J by 6 bases, with 11 bases between them. The CDR3 is made up of 11 amino acids. CDR3 loop: CASQERGEQYF. CDR3 coding DNA: TGTGCCAGCCAAGAGAGGGGCGAGCAGTACTTC.

The V and J genes are TRBV2 and TRBJ1-2; TRBD1 aligns across 9 bases. The CDR3 consists of 14 residues. Germline V CDR1 and CDR2: SNHLY, FYNNEI. V lost 7 bases and J lost 3; bases outside the gene matches: 6. The CDR3 protein is CASIGQGFHYGYTF. Written as DNA, the CDR3 is TGTGCCAGCATAGGACAGGGGTTTCACTATGGCTACACCTTC.

The DNA of the CDR3 is TGTGCCAGCACCCCGACAGGGAACTATGGCTACACCTTC. Residues: CASTPTGNYGYTF. This chain connects TRBV6-5 to TRBJ1-2; 7 bases line up with TRBD1. V trimming: 7 bases; J trimming: 2 bases; junction bases outside the gene matches: 4. This CDR3 contains 13 residues. Per the germline V gene, CDR1 is MNHEY and CDR2 is SVGAGI.

The chain links TRBV13 to TRBJ1-2; 8 bases agree with TRBD1. The germline V gene encodes CDR1 PRHDT and CDR2 FYEKMQ (reference sequence). CDR3 length: 16 residues. Trimming took 3 bases from V and 5 from J; bases not matched to a gene: 11. The CDR3 loop is CASSLGQAGPGYGYTF. As DNA, the CDR3 is TGTGCCAGCAGCTTGGGACAGGCCGGGCCGGGATATGGCTACACCTTC.

V gene TRBV4-1 combines with J gene TRBJ2-7; D is undetermined. V gave up 0 bases and J gave up 3 bases, with 3 bases separating them. Germline V gene data show CDR1 as MGHRA and CDR2 as YSYEKL. There are 12 residues in the CDR3. As DNA, the CDR3 is TGCGCCAGCAGCCAAGACGGCTACGAGCAGTACTTC. Translating gives CASSQDGYEQYF.

This clone turned up a few times. This chain uses TRBV7-2 with TRBJ2-2; 8 nucleotides align to TRBD2. Germline CDR1 is SGHTA and CDR2 is FQGNSA. The length of the CDR3 is 18 residues. The ends lost 2 bases at V and 7 bases at J; junction bases unmatched: 15. CDR3 amino acids: CASSLLGGAGVVVGELFF. In DNA form, the CDR3 reads TGTGCCAGCAGCTTATTAGGGGGAGCGGGAGTAGTGGTCGGGGAGCTGTTTTTT. Complete variable domain (other parts from reference TRBV7-2 and TRBJ2-2): GAGVSQSPSNKVTEKGKDVELRCDPISGHTALYWYRQSLGQGLEFLIYFQGNSAPDKSGLPSDRFSAERTGGSVSTLTIQRTQQEDSAVYLCASSLLGGAGVVVGELFFGEGSRLTVL.

The chain links TRBV28 to TRBJ1-1; D is uncertain. Germline V gene sequence: CDR1 MDHEN, CDR2 SYDVKM. This CDR3 has 13 amino acids. V was trimmed by 5 bases and J by 0 bases, leaving 7 bases between them. In DNA form, the CDR3 reads TGTGCCAGCAGTGCAGTCCTGAACACTGAAGCTTTCTTT. Protein sequence: CASSAVLNTEAFF.

The V gene is TRBV4-1, the J gene TRBJ1-4; D not resolved. The CDR3 spans 16 residues. Germline V CDR1 and CDR2: MGHRA, YSYEKL. V gave up 1 base and J gave up 14 bases, with 23 bases separating them. The CDR3 reads CASSQVWTDNNESLFF. CDR3 sequence (DNA): TGCGCCAGCAGCCAAGTCTGGACGGATAATAATGAAAGTCTGTTTTTT.

V gene TRBV2 combines with J gene TRBJ1-6; 7 positions agree with TRBD1. The CDR3 spans 15 residues. Trimming cost V 6 bases and J 15 bases; bases outside gene matches: 17. Germline CDR1 SNHLY, CDR2 FYNNEI. The CDR3 protein is CASSPQGGLRVRLHF. The DNA for the CDR3 is TGTGCCAGCAGCCCCCAGGGGGGCCTTAGGGTGCGCCTCCACTTT.

The CDR3 protein is CATQGAMGQFF. Here the CDR3 DNA reads TGTGCCACACAGGGGGCGATGGGGCAGTTCTTC. The chain combines TRBV21-1 with TRBJ2-1; the table's D call, TRBD1, was not checked against the DNA. TRBV21-1 is assigned pseudogene status. CDR3 length: 11 residues.

The chain uses TRBV27 and TRBJ2-7, with D possibly matching TRBD1 (5 bases). The CDR3 totals 14 residues. Between the trimmed V and J ends, which lost 5 bases and 3 bases, there was a span of 14 bases. In germline, CDR1 is MNHEY, CDR2 SMNVEV (reference sequence). The CDR3 is CASSPGHLYYEQYF. The CDR3, as DNA: TGTGCCAGCAGTCCTGGACACCTTTACTACGAGCAGTACTTC.

This chain links TRBV7-7 with TRBJ2-3; 7 nucleotides agree with TRBD1. The CDR3 runs 12 residues. Germline V gene lookup returns CDR1 SSHAT and CDR2 FNYEAQ (reference sequence). The CDR3 DNA reads as TGTGCTACAGGGGTAGGGACAGATACGCAGTATTTT. It yields the protein CATGVGTDTQYF.

This clone was seen only once. The chain uses TRBV28 and TRBJ2-5; 7 bases match TRBD1. Germline V lookup: CDR1 MDHEN, CDR2 SYDVKM. This CDR3 region has 15 residues. The V and J ends lost 6 bases and 5 bases, in that order; junction bases with no gene match: 12. In DNA, the CDR3 is TGTGCCAGCAGACGGACCGGACAGGACCGGGAGACCCAGTACTTC. Translation: CASRRTGQDRETQYF.

The chain uses TRBV2 and TRBJ1-1; weak D call: TRBD1 (6 bases). In germline, CDR1 is SNHLY, CDR2 FYNNEI. Trimming cost V 8 bases and J 1 base, with 8 bases left between them. This CDR3 has 12 residues. In DNA, the CDR3 is TGTGCCAGCGGCAGGGGGAACACTGAAGCTTTCTTT. Its translation is CASGRGNTEAFF.

The chain couples TRBV5-5 to TRBJ2-7, with D possibly TRBD1 on 6 matching bases. Trimming shortened V by 0 bases and J by 5 bases, and 12 bases separated the two germline ends. The germline V gene encodes CDR1 SGHKS and CDR2 YYEKEE (reference sequence). The CDR3 is 14 amino acids. The CDR3 DNA reads TGTGCCAGCAGCTTGGCCAACAGGGACCACGAGCAGTACGTC. Translation: CASSLANRDHEQYV.

The chain combines TRBV11-1 with TRBJ2-3; TRBD2 agrees at 9 bases. Germline loops: CDR1 SGHAT, CDR2 FQDESV (reference sequence). V lost 3 bases and J lost 3; bases outside the gene matches: 4. This CDR3 region has 15 residues. The CDR3 nucleotides are TGTGCCAGCAGCTTGTTAGCGGGAGCGACAGATACGCAGTATTTT. This gives the protein CASSLLAGATDTQYF.

The rearrangement joins TRBV7-8 to TRBJ2-7, with TRBD1 identical over 7 bases. CDR1 and CDR2 from the germline V gene are SGHVS and FQNEAQ. The CDR3 has 13 residues. V lost 5 bases and J lost 6; bases outside the gene matches: 7. The CDR3, as DNA: TGTGCCAGCAGCGCCGGGACAGAGATCGAGCAGTACTTC. Its protein product is CASSAGTEIEQYF. Combining the CDR3 with reference TRBV7-8 and TRBJ2-7 gives the whole variable domain GAGVSQSPRYKVAKRGQDVALRCDPISGHVSLFWYQQALGQGPEFLTYFQNEAQLDKSGLPSDRFFAERPEGSVSTLKIQRTQQEDSAVYLCASSAGTEIEQYFGPGTRLTVT.

V gene TRBV6-1 combines with J gene TRBJ1-2; D uncertain. Germline lookup yields CDR1 MNHNS and CDR2 SASEGT. The CDR3 has 12 residues. V was trimmed by 7 bases and J by 8 bases, leaving 14 bases between them. The CDR3 spells CASNPGRYGYTF. The CDR3 DNA is TGTGCCAGCAACCCAGGACGATACGGCTACACCTTC.

The CDR3 DNA follows: TGTGCCAGCGGGCGACAGGTTCCAAAATTCCAAGAGACCCAGTACTTC. Its translation: CASGRQVPKFQETQYF. The V and J genes are TRBV27 and TRBJ2-5, with D possibly matching TRBD1 (6 bases). The CDR3 is 16 amino acids. Trimming left V 8 bases short and J 1 base short, with 20 bases between. CDR1 is MNHEY and CDR2 is SMNVEV in the germline V gene (reference sequence).